These 28 T cell receptor beta chains share one sample of origin, sequenced in a study of beta chain features in type 1 diabetes. Study-level findings and limits: Among patients with Type 1 diabetes, TCRB CDR3s were moderately but significantly shorter in every one of the four CD4+ subsets.

Expressed TCRB transcripts were sequenced because the entire RNA isolate underwent reverse transcription. Generated by immunoSEQ multiplex PCR, the TCRdb table keeps only in-frame clones and is missing some. The data show a few hundred thousand clones, roughly 12% seen once. For these receptors, no antigen is known. Sequencing was done on a sample of naive CD4+ T cells from blood. Receptor source: a woman aged 18-29 years with type 1 diabetes.

Only a few counts were recorded for this clone. The V and J genes are TRBV30 and TRBJ2-7; no reliable D call. Between the trimmed V and J ends, which lost 1 base and 6 bases, there was a span of 7 bases. Looked up from germline, CDR1 is GTSNPN and CDR2 is SVGIG (reference sequence). The CDR3 runs 11 residues. Here the CDR3 DNA reads TGTGCCTGGAGTGGGCCTCTCGAGCAGTACTTC. It is translated as CAWSGPLEQYF.

This clone was observed a handful of times. One junction end does not reproduce the germline sequence, and a read error may be involved. V is TRBV30 and J is TRBJ2-1; no definite D call. This CDR3 is 8 amino acids long. Per the germline V gene, CDR1 is GTSNPN and CDR2 is SVGIG (reference sequence). CDR3 sequence reads: CAYNEQFF. The CDR3 coding sequence is TGTGCCTACAATGAACAGTTCTTC. The full variable domain, rest sourced from reference TRBV30 and TRBJ2-1, is SQTIHQWPATLVQPVGSPLSLECTVEGTSNPNLYWYRQAAGRGLQLLFYSVGIGQISSEVPQNLSASRPQDRQFILSSKKLLLSDSGFYLCAYNEQFFGPGTRLTVL.

This clone was observed a handful of times. The V call is TRBV5-6, the J call TRBJ2-1; D is possibly TRBD1 (6 bases). CDR1 and CDR2 (germline): SGHDT, YYEEEE. With 3 bases removed from V and 4 bases from J, the gap between germline ends came to 14 bases. This CDR3 spans 15 amino acids. Written as DNA, the CDR3 is TGTGCCAGCAGCTCGCCAGGGCAGGGGTACAATGAGCAGTTCTTC. This sequence encodes CASSSPGQGYNEQFF. Variable domain in full (rest from reference TRBV5-6 and TRBJ2-1): DAGVTQSPTHLIKTRGQQVTLRCSPKSGHDTVSWYQQALGQGPQFIFQYYEEEERQRGNFPDRFSGHQFPNYSSELNVNALLLGDSALYLCASSSPGQGYNEQFFGPGTRLTVL.

This chain joins TRBV5-5 and TRBJ2-7, with D possibly being TRBD1 (6 bases). The CDR3 spans 15 residues. Germline V gives CDR1 SGHKS, CDR2 YYEKEE (reference sequence). Trimming took off 5 bases at V and 0 bases at J, with 15 bases between the two ends. The chain's CDR3 is CASRNGQSSSYEQYF. The CDR3 coding sequence is TGTGCCAGCAGAAATGGACAGTCCAGCTCCTACGAGCAGTACTTC. Combining the CDR3 with reference TRBV5-5 and TRBJ2-7 gives the whole variable domain DAGVTQSPTHLIKTRGQQVTLRCSPISGHKSVSWYQQVLGQGPQFIFQYYEKEERGRGNFPDRFSARQFPNYSSELNVNALLLGDSALYLCASRNGQSSSYEQYFGPGTRLTVT.

The chain recombines TRBV2 with TRBJ1-5; 7 positions agree with TRBD1. V lost 5 bases, J lost 4 bases, and 5 bases stayed unmatched. Germline V gene lookup returns CDR1 SNHLY and CDR2 FYNNEI. This CDR3 contains 14 residues. CDR3 sequence: CASSLDRLNQPQHF. CDR3 DNA sequence: TGTGCCAGCAGTTTGGACAGGTTGAATCAGCCCCAGCATTTT. The whole variable domain, remainder taken from reference TRBV2 and TRBJ1-5, is EPEVTQTPSHQVTQMGQEVILRCVPISNHLYFYWYRQILGQKVEFLVSFYNNEISEKSEIFDDQFSVERPDGSNFTLKIRSTKLEDSAMYFCASSLDRLNQPQHFGDGTRLSIL.

The chain recombines TRBV30 with TRBJ2-6, with D possibly matching TRBD1 (6 bases). V dropped 3 bases and J dropped 1 base, with 10 bases sitting between them. This CDR3 comprises 15 residues. Germline lookup yields CDR1 GTSNPN and CDR2 SVGIG (reference sequence). In nucleotides, the CDR3 is TGTGCCTGGAGGTCCAGGGGATCTGGGGCCAACGTCCTGACTTTC. This encodes CAWRSRGSGANVLTF.

A few counts support this clone. The V call is TRBV30, the J call TRBJ2-4; 8 bases align to TRBD1. The length of the CDR3 is 13 residues. Germline CDR1 and CDR2: GTSNPN and SVGIG (reference sequence). The J segment lost 7 bases and the V segment lost 7 bases, leaving 9 bases of the junction unmatched. In nucleotides, the CDR3 is TGTGCCTCCAGACAGGGGAGTGTCAACATTCAGTACTTC. Translating it yields CASRQGSVNIQYF.

The chain couples TRBV2 to TRBJ1-5, with 11 bases identical to TRBD1. CDR1 and CDR2 (germline): SNHLY, FYNNEI. This CDR3 comprises 15 residues. The V segment lost 5 bases and the J segment 7 bases; nucleotides outside the gene matches: 7. CDR3 nucleotides: TGTGCCAGCAGTTTAGGACAGGGGGCTCGACAGCCCCAGCATTTT. Residues: CASSLGQGARQPQHF.

The chain has TRBV7-2 and TRBJ2-1, with 12 bases aligning to TRBD2. The V and J ends lost 4 bases and 8 bases, in that order; junction bases with no gene match: 12. The CDR3 is 17 residues long. Germline CDR1 and CDR2: SGHTA and FQGNSA. CDR3 in amino acids: CASSSLAGGNLWDEQFF. CDR3 nucleotide sequence: TGTGCCAGCAGCTCCCTAGCGGGGGGGAACCTCTGGGATGAGCAGTTCTTC.

This clone has just a few counts. The gene calls are TRBV2 and TRBJ2-3; 9 bases match TRBD1. CDR1 and CDR2 (germline): SNHLY, FYNNEI. The CDR3 sequence is 13 residues long. Trimming took 10 bases from V and 3 from J; bases not matched to a gene: 5. The CDR3 spells CAKTGGATDTQYF. In nucleotides, the CDR3 is TGTGCCAAAACAGGGGGCGCGACAGATACGCAGTATTTT.

This clone has just a few counts. This chain connects TRBV7-9 to TRBJ2-3, with 14 bases lining up with TRBD2. V lost 4 bases to trimming and J lost 7 bases; unmatched junction nucleotides: 7. CDR3 length: 16 residues. CDR1 and CDR2 from the germline V gene are SEHNR and FQNEAQ (reference sequence). The CDR3 DNA sequence: TGTGCCAGCAGCTCTCCCGGGACTAGCGGGAGTAATACGCAGTATTTT. Its translation is CASSSPGTSGSNTQYF.

The gene calls are TRBV5-4 and TRBJ2-1; tentatively, D is TRBD2 (5 bases). Trimming cost V 6 bases and J 8 bases, with 15 bases left between them. Germline V gene lookup returns CDR1 SGHNT and CDR2 YYREEE (reference sequence). This CDR3 is built from 13 residues. CDR3 region: CASTLTAGHEQFF. As DNA, the CDR3 is TGTGCCAGCACCCTGACGGCGGGCCATGAGCAGTTCTTC.

This clone was recorded a few times. Other DNA sequences in this specimen translate into the identical CDR3. V is TRBV4-3 and J is TRBJ2-1; D possibly corresponds to TRBD2 (5 bases). Germline CDR1 LGHNA, CDR2 YSLEER. The CDR3 runs 15 residues. V shed 2 bases and J shed 0 bases, with 8 bases lying between them. The CDR3 DNA is TGCGCCAGCAGCCAATCTACTAGCTCCTACAATGAGCAGTTCTTC. Encoded protein: CASSQSTSSYNEQFF.

Points on this clone: The junction and the germline gene differ at one end; a read error may be behind it. The gene calls are TRBV25-1 and TRBJ1-5; maybe TRBD1 (5 bases). CDR1 and CDR2 from the germline V gene are MGHDK and SYGVNS. The CDR3 runs 15 residues. The CDR3 coding sequence is TGTGCCAGCAGCGAATCAGGGAAAGGCAATCAGCCCCAGCATTTT. This encodes CASSESGKGNQPQHF.

The V gene is TRBV13, the J gene TRBJ2-3; the D gene is possibly TRBD2 (7 bases). This CDR3 is 16 amino acids long. V shed 6 bases and J shed 10 bases, with 26 bases lying between them. Germline values: CDR1 PRHDT, CDR2 FYEKMQ (reference sequence). CDR3 nucleotide sequence: TGTGCCAGCAGTCTTAGGGGGGGCGTCCTTCCCCTCGCGCAGTATTTT. Encoded protein: CASSLRGGVLPLAQYF. The full variable domain, in which reference TRBV13 and TRBJ2-3 provide the parts outside the CDR3, is AAGVIQSPRHLIKEKRETATLKCYPIPRHDTVYWYQQGPGQDPQFLISFYEKMQSDKGSIPDRFSAQQFSDYHSELNMSSLELGDSALYFCASSLRGGVLPLAQYFGPGTRLTVL.

The gene calls are TRBV30 and TRBJ2-7, with 14 nucleotides matching TRBD2. V lost 1 base and J lost 7; bases outside the gene matches: 6. The germline V gene encodes CDR1 GTSNPN and CDR2 SVGIG (reference sequence). The length of the CDR3 is 15 residues. The chain's CDR3 is CAWSGTSGRTLEQYF. The CDR3 DNA follows: TGTGCCTGGAGTGGGACTAGCGGGAGGACCTTGGAGCAGTACTTC.

The V and J genes are TRBV7-6 and TRBJ2-1; 9 nucleotides line up with TRBD1. The CDR3 runs 15 residues. Germline V CDR1 and CDR2: SGHVS, FNYEAQ. V dropped 1 base and J dropped 9; count of bases not matched to a gene: 7. CDR3 sequence: CASSLVERQGGEQFF. The DNA of the CDR3 is TGTGCCAGCAGCTTAGTGGAGCGACAGGGGGGTGAGCAGTTCTTC.

The sample holds a few counts of this clone. The rearrangement uses TRBV29-1 and TRBJ2-3; possible D gene TRBD1, 5 bases. Trimming pared 3 bases from V and 0 bases from J, leaving 10 bases between. The CDR3 length is 14 residues. Germline V CDR1 and CDR2: SQVTM, ANQGSEA. The CDR3 protein is CSVDRSGSTDTQYF. In DNA form, the CDR3 reads TGCAGCGTTGATCGGTCAGGGAGCACAGATACGCAGTATTTT.

As DNA, the CDR3 is TGTGCCAGCAGCGTGGGACAGGGGCTGACCTCCTACGAGCAGTACTTC. It specifies CASSVGQGLTSYEQYF. J is TRBJ2-7 and V is TRBV5-4, with 10 bases fitting TRBD1. CDR3 length: 16 amino acids. Trimming at V came to 4 bases and at J to 0 bases, leaving 7 bases not matched to a gene. Per the germline V gene, CDR1 is SGHNT and CDR2 is YYREEE (reference sequence).

This clone has a handful of counts. The J gene is TRBJ2-7, the V gene TRBV7-2, with 8 bases matching TRBD2. The CDR3 has 16 amino acids. V was clipped by 5 bases and J by 2 bases; unmatched bases: 11. Per the germline V gene, CDR1 is SGHTA and CDR2 is FQGNSA. CDR3 loop: CASSPGSGGATYEQYF. The CDR3 DNA sequence: TGTGCCAGCAGCCCAGGCAGCGGGGGCGCCACCTACGAGCAGTACTTC. The full variable domain, with the rest looked up from reference TRBV7-2 and TRBJ2-7, is GAGVSQSPSNKVTEKGKDVELRCDPISGHTALYWYRQSLGQGLEFLIYFQGNSAPDKSGLPSDRFSAERTGGSVSTLTIQRTQQEDSAVYLCASSPGSGGATYEQYFGPGTRLTVT.

CDR3 sequence reads: CASSIPSTDTQYF. In DNA form, the CDR3 reads TGTGCCAGTAGTATCCCCTCTACAGATACGCAGTATTTT. The chain uses TRBV19 and TRBJ2-3; no reliable D call. V was shortened by 3 bases and J by 3 bases, with 7 bases between the two germline ends. This CDR3 contains 13 residues. The germline V gene has CDR1 LNHDA and CDR2 SQIVND (reference sequence).

V and J are TRBV2 and TRBJ1-6; D unclear. V was pared by 4 bases and J by 7 bases, with 17 bases between. Germline assignment: CDR1 SNHLY and CDR2 FYNNEI. CDR3 size: 16 residues. The CDR3 loop reads CASSVSPARANSPLHF. The CDR3 nucleotides are TGTGCCAGCAGTGTTTCACCTGCGAGGGCGAATTCACCCCTCCACTTT.

CDR3 residues: CATSRDPAGGSSYEQYF. The CDR3 nucleotides are TGTGCCACCAGCAGAGATCCTGCGGGAGGTTCGTCCTACGAGCAGTACTTC. The chain employs TRBV15 and TRBJ2-7, with 8 nucleotides matching TRBD2. V lost 0 bases, J lost 1 base, and 8 bases stayed unmatched. The CDR3 has 17 amino acids. The germline V gene encodes CDR1 LNHNV and CDR2 YYDKDF (reference sequence).

V and J are TRBV6-6 and TRBJ2-5, with 12 bases fitting TRBD2. The germline V gene has CDR1 MNHNY and CDR2 SVGAGI (reference sequence). The CDR3 extends over 16 amino acids. V lost 2 bases to trimming and J lost 5 bases; unmatched junction nucleotides: 6. As DNA, the CDR3 is TGTGCCAGCAGTTACCGACTAGCGGGAGTAGGGGAGACCCAGTACTTC. It yields the protein CASSYRLAGVGETQYF.

This clone was counted a few times. V is TRBV5-4 and J is TRBJ1-2, with a possible D match to TRBD1 (6 bases). V lost 3 bases, J lost 4 bases, and 19 bases lay in between. The CDR3 runs to 16 residues. Germline CDR1 SGHNT, CDR2 YYREEE (reference sequence). For the CDR3, the DNA is TGTGCCAGCAGCTCCAGGGGTTCCGTAATTGGCTATGGCTACACCTTC. It yields the protein CASSSRGSVIGYGYTF. The full variable domain, with the rest looked up from reference TRBV5-4 and TRBJ1-2, is ETGVTQSPTHLIKTRGQQVTLRCSSQSGHNTVSWYQQALGQGPQFIFQYYREEENGRGNFPPRFSGLQFPNYSSELNVNALELDDSALYLCASSSRGSVIGYGYTFGSGTRLTVV.

V is TRBV18 and J is TRBJ2-7, with 12 positions matching TRBD1. The CDR3 runs 15 residues. The V and J ends lost 3 bases and 5 bases, in that order; junction bases with no gene match: 5. Germline CDR1 KGHSH, CDR2 LQKENI. CDR3 bases: TGTGCCAGCTCACCGGCCGGGACAGGGGGCGACGAGCAGTACTTC. Protein product: CASSPAGTGGDEQYF. Full variable domain (remainder filled in from reference TRBV18 and TRBJ2-7): NAGVMQNPRHLVRRRGQEARLRCSPMKGHSHVYWYRQLPEEGLKFMVYLQKENIIDESGMPKERFSAEFPKEGPSILRIQQVVRGDSAAYFCASSPAGTGGDEQYFGPGTRLTVT.

CDR3 bases: TGTGCCAGCAGTGAGGCAACAGGGGGCATTACCGGGGAGCTGTTTTTT. Encoded protein: CASSEATGGITGELFF. The gene calls are TRBV25-1 and TRBJ2-2, with TRBD1 matching 9 bases. The CDR3 consists of 16 residues. V lost 3 bases to trimming and J lost 5 bases; unmatched junction nucleotides: 7. Germline V lookup: CDR1 MGHDK, CDR2 SYGVNS.

The chain is built from TRBV19 and TRBJ1-3; D gene ambiguous. The V gene's germline CDR1 is LNHDA and CDR2 SQIVND (reference sequence). V lost 3 bases and J lost 4, with 10 bases in between. This CDR3 region has 14 residues. The CDR3 loop reads CASSMGGAGNTIYF. CDR3 in DNA: TGTGCCAGTAGTATGGGAGGCGCCGGAAACACCATATATTTT.